Presented here are 30 T cell receptor beta chains from one specimen sequenced in a study of blood T cell repertoires in COVID-19. TCRdb's copy holds only in-frame clones and misses some; the assay was immunoSEQ multiplex PCR. The data hold about 50,000 clones, with around four fifths observed a single time. The specimen sequenced was PBMCs or T cells enriched from blood (not recorded which). These receptors were collected from a woman aged 45 to 65 with acute COVID-19.

The rearrangement uses TRBV19 and TRBJ2-6, with D possibly being TRBD2 (7 bases). V was shortened by 6 bases and J by 9 bases, with 18 bases between the two germline ends. The CDR3 spans 15 residues. Germline V gene sequence: CDR1 LNHDA, CDR2 SQIVND (reference sequence). The CDR3 sequence: CASRKGQGRGNVLTF. In DNA form, the CDR3 reads TGTGCCAGTAGGAAGGGGCAGGGGAGGGGCAACGTCCTGACTTTC.

The J gene is TRBJ1-4, the V gene TRBV30, with 7 bases matching TRBD1. Germline assignment: CDR1 GTSNPN and CDR2 SVGIG (reference sequence). Trimming cost V 3 bases and J 7 bases; bases outside gene matches: 5. This CDR3 contains 13 residues. In DNA form, the CDR3 reads TGTGCCTGGAGGCCTTGGACAGGTGAAAAACTGTTTTTT. Protein: CAWRPWTGEKLFF.

This chain uses TRBV6-1 with TRBJ1-5, with TRBD1 matching over 8 bases. J gave up 6 bases and V 3 bases, and 7 bases lay outside the gene matches. Germline CDR1 is MNHNS and CDR2 is SASEGT. This CDR3 has 15 residues. DNA of the CDR3: TGTGCCAGCAGTGAGACGACAGGGGCTAGTCAGCCCCAGCATTTT. Translation gives CASSETTGASQPQHF.

V is TRBV7-2 and J is TRBJ2-7; TRBD1 aligns across 8 bases. V was clipped by 5 bases and J by 4 bases; unmatched bases: 10. Germline V CDR1 and CDR2: SGHTA, FQGNSA. CDR3 length: 15 residues. DNA for the CDR3: TGTGCCAGCAGCATCAGCGCTCGACAGGGGTACGAGCAGTACTTC. Its protein is CASSISARQGYEQYF.

The J gene is TRBJ1-2, the V gene TRBV5-1; TRBD1 agrees at 10 bases. The V and J ends lost 5 bases and 8 bases, in that order; junction bases with no gene match: 6. There are 13 residues in the CDR3. CDR1 and CDR2 (germline): SGHRS, YFSETQ. The CDR3 coding sequence is TGCGCCAGCAGAGTGGGACAGGGGAGAGGCTACACCTTC. Encoded protein: CASRVGQGRGYTF.

The chain is built from TRBV7-9 and TRBJ1-2; D perhaps matches TRBD1 (5 bases). This CDR3 has 14 amino acids. V was trimmed by 4 bases and J by 2 bases, leaving 11 bases between them. Per the germline V gene, CDR1 is SEHNR and CDR2 is FQNEAQ (reference sequence). CDR3 in amino acids: CASSSARGNYGYTF. The CDR3, as DNA: TGTGCCAGCAGCTCAGCCCGGGGGAACTATGGCTACACCTTC.

V is TRBV9 and J is TRBJ1-3; the D is unclear. The germline CDR1 and CDR2 sequences are SGDLS and YYNGEE. There are 17 residues in the CDR3. The germline V and J ends were trimmed by 0 bases and 0 bases, with 13 bases remaining between them. The CDR3 is CASSVEVGHFSGNTIYF. The DNA of the CDR3 is TGTGCCAGCAGCGTAGAGGTTGGGCACTTCTCTGGAAACACCATATATTTT.

The chain is built from TRBV4-1 and TRBJ1-2; D is unresolved. Trimming removed 4 bases at V and 5 bases at J, with 23 bases between. The CDR3 contains 17 residues. Germline V gene sequence: CDR1 MGHRA, CDR2 YSYEKL. The CDR3 bases are TGCGCCAGCAGCCGCCCGACCCTCGAGGGAGGGATTTATGGCTACACCTTC. Its translation is CASSRPTLEGGIYGYTF.

This clone was detected only once. The J gene is TRBJ1-5, the V gene TRBV2, with a possible D match to TRBD1 (6 bases). In germline, CDR1 is SNHLY, CDR2 FYNNEI. This CDR3 has 14 amino acids. Trimming left V 2 bases short and J 6 bases short, with 11 bases between. In DNA, the CDR3 is TGTGCCAGCAGTGAAACAGGGAGGGGTCAGCCCCAGCATTTT. It translates to CASSETGRGQPQHF.

The chain combines TRBV5-1 with TRBJ1-1, with D unresolved. The germline V and J ends were trimmed by 4 bases and 1 base, with 8 bases remaining between them. The CDR3 is 13 residues long. The germline V gene has CDR1 SGHRS and CDR2 YFSETQ. CDR3 amino acids: CASSTIRNTEAFF. CDR3 bases: TGCGCCAGCAGCACTATTAGGAACACTGAAGCTTTCTTT.

This clone has only a few counts. The chain couples TRBV4-1 to TRBJ2-1; 14 bases line up with TRBD2. CDR1 is MGHRA, CDR2 YSYEKL, per germline. V trimming: 3 bases; J trimming: 6 bases; junction bases outside the gene matches: 7. This CDR3 spans 17 amino acids. CDR3 in amino acids: CASSHRTSGGSRNEQFF. CDR3 sequence (DNA): TGCGCCAGCAGCCACCGGACTAGCGGGGGGTCCCGCAATGAGCAGTTCTTC.

This clone has just a few counts. The genes are TRBV7-8 and TRBJ2-7, with 7 bases identical to TRBD2. Unmatched junction bases numbered 9, after V lost 7 bases and J lost 3 bases. CDR3 length: 14 residues. The germline gives CDR1 SGHVS, CDR2 FQNEAQ. This CDR3 reads CASTQNGGFYEQYF. The CDR3 nucleotides are TGTGCCAGCACCCAAAACGGGGGGTTCTACGAGCAGTACTTC.

This clone was counted a few times. V and J are TRBV6-5 and TRBJ1-5; a weak D match, TRBD1 (6 bases). This CDR3 has 13 residues. V was shortened by 5 bases and J by 9 bases, with 14 bases between the two germline ends. Germline values: CDR1 MNHEY, CDR2 SVGAGI. DNA of the CDR3: TGTGCCAGCAGTACAGGGTACCCCCGGCCCCAGCATTTT. As protein: CASSTGYPRPQHF.

The chain recombines TRBV4-2 with TRBJ1-2; a possible D gene is TRBD1 (6 bases). The CDR3 length is 18 residues. The germline V gene has CDR1 LGHNA and CDR2 YNFKEQ. V lost 1 base to trimming and J lost 5 bases, with 23 bases between them. The CDR3 is CASSQATGTQGLNYGYTF. The CDR3 region has the DNA TGTGCCAGCAGCCAAGCCACCGGGACACAAGGCCTTAATTATGGCTACACCTTC.

V is TRBV7-2 and J is TRBJ2-3, with D maybe TRBD1 (5 bases). The V gene lost 3 bases and the J gene lost 6 bases, with 13 bases spanning the gap. The CDR3 is made up of 14 amino acids. From germline, CDR1 is SGHTA and CDR2 FQGNSA. The CDR3 sequence is CASSFGRGQDTQYF. DNA for the CDR3: TGTGCCAGCAGCTTTGGAAGGGGCCAGGATACGCAGTATTTT.

On this clone: Mismatch with germline at one junction end may stem from a read error. The gene calls are TRBV2 and TRBJ1-2; D remains ambiguous. The germline gives CDR1 SNHLY, CDR2 FYNNEI. The CDR3 runs to 12 residues. CDR3 loop: CASSEAKPRCSF. The DNA of the CDR3 is TGTGCCAGCAGTGAAGCGAAGCCACGGTGCTCCTTC.

This chain links TRBV30 with TRBJ2-7; TRBD1 agrees at 8 bases. This CDR3 region has 16 residues. Per the germline V gene, CDR1 is GTSNPN and CDR2 is SVGIG (reference sequence). J was trimmed by 3 bases and V by 2 bases; bases with no gene match: 12. The CDR3 loop reads CAWSINSRGRDYEQYF. CDR3 in DNA: TGTGCCTGGAGTATCAATTCCAGGGGGCGAGACTACGAGCAGTACTTC.

This clone was seen once. This rearrangement joins TRBV5-6 to TRBJ1-1; D remains ambiguous. Trimming left V 4 bases short and J 3 bases short, with 13 bases between. The CDR3 extends over 14 amino acids. From germline, CDR1 is SGHDT and CDR2 YYEEEE. This chain's CDR3 is CASSRGISHTEAFF. In DNA, the CDR3 is TGTGCCAGCAGCCGAGGGATTTCACACACTGAAGCTTTCTTT.

V usage is TRBV2 and J usage is TRBJ2-7, with a tentative D call TRBD1 (6 bases). The ends were cut back, 2 bases at V and 0 bases at J, with 11 bases in the middle. The CDR3 extends over 15 amino acids. Germline V gene sequence: CDR1 SNHLY, CDR2 FYNNEI. This chain's CDR3 is CASSELGGLSYEQYF. CDR3 DNA sequence: TGTGCCAGCAGTGAACTTGGGGGCCTCTCCTACGAGCAGTACTTC.

This chain joins TRBV27 and TRBJ1-3; no definite D call. The CDR3 contains 13 residues. V lost 9 bases and J lost 0, with 9 bases in between. In germline, CDR1 is MNHEY, CDR2 SMNVEV (reference sequence). The CDR3 nucleotides are TGTGCCAGACAGCCGGACTCTGGAAACACCATATATTTT. Translating gives CARQPDSGNTIYF.

The gene calls are TRBV7-9 and TRBJ2-3; 15 bases line up with TRBD2. The ends lost 1 base at V and 3 bases at J; junction bases unmatched: 2. The CDR3 spans 17 residues. Germline CDR1 reads SEHNR; CDR2 reads FQNEAQ (reference sequence). CDR3 DNA sequence: TGTGCCAGCAGCTTAGGGACTAGCGGGGGGGCGACAGATACGCAGTATTTT. It is translated as CASSLGTSGGATDTQYF.

Concerning this clone: Germline is not matched at one junction end, which may reflect a read error. V usage is TRBV6-1 and J usage is TRBJ2-7; 8 positions match TRBD2. The germline V gene has CDR1 MNHNS and CDR2 SASEGT. This CDR3 has 13 residues. The CDR3: CASSEGDSGTTHF. DNA for the CDR3: TGTGCCAGCAGTGAAGGGGATAGCGGGACAACGCACTTC.

This clone has a single count. The J gene is TRBJ2-3, the V gene TRBV3-1 (or the pseudogene TRBV3-2); 12 bases line up with TRBD2. This CDR3 is built from 16 residues. After removal of 4 bases from V and 5 bases from J, the junction contained 7 bases not matched to a gene. CDR1 is LGHDT and CDR2 is YNNKEL in the germline V gene (reference sequence). The CDR3 nucleotides are TGTGCCAGCAGCCCCACTAGCGGGGGGTCCGGAGATACGCAGTATTTT. Translation: CASSPTSGGSGDTQYF.

This clone appeared a few times. The chain carries TRBV30 and TRBJ1-6; 9 bases fit TRBD1. CDR1 is GTSNPN, CDR2 SVGIG, per germline (reference sequence). The trim removed 1 base at V and 8 bases at J, leaving 9 bases unmatched. This CDR3 comprises 16 residues. The CDR3 DNA follows: TGTGCCTGGAGTGCTGCAAGGACAGGGGTATATTCACCCCTCCACTTT. It translates to CAWSAARTGVYSPLHF. The full variable domain, with the rest looked up from reference TRBV30 and TRBJ1-6, is SQTIHQWPATLVQPVGSPLSLECTVEGTSNPNLYWYRQAAGRGLQLLFYSVGIGQISSEVPQNLSASRPQDRQFILSSKKLLLSDSGFYLCAWSAARTGVYSPLHFGNGTRLTVT.

This clone was seen a handful of times. In DNA form, the CDR3 reads TGTGCCACCAGTGAGGCGGGACAGGGGACAGATACGCAGTATTTT. Translated, it gives CATSEAGQGTDTQYF. The chain uses TRBV24-1 and TRBJ2-3; 10 bases line up with TRBD1. With 4 bases clipped from V and 3 bases from J, the junction kept 3 bases outside the gene matches. The CDR3 consists of 15 residues. Germline V lookup: CDR1 KGHDR, CDR2 SFDVKD.

CDR3 sequence: CASSMASQETQYF. CDR3 DNA: TGTGCCAGCTCAATGGCCTCTCAAGAGACCCAGTACTTC. This rearrangement joins TRBV18 to TRBJ2-5; no reliable D call. Trimming removed 5 bases from V and 2 bases from J, with 9 bases in between. The CDR3 contains 13 residues. From germline, CDR1 is KGHSH and CDR2 LQKENI.

This clone was seen only a few times. The chain combines TRBV11-2 with TRBJ1-2; D remains unclear. Trimming took 2 bases from V and 8 from J, leaving 12 bases between them. Germline CDR1 SGHAT, CDR2 FQNNGV. The length of the CDR3 is 13 residues. The CDR3 DNA reads TGTGCCAGCAGCTTACAGAGCGGCCGCGGCTACACCTTC. Translation gives CASSLQSGRGYTF.

The rearrangement joins TRBV6-1 to TRBJ1-1, with TRBD1 matching 9 bases. The V gene's germline CDR1 is MNHNS and CDR2 SASEGT. The CDR3 loop spans 18 amino acids. The trim removed 4 bases at V and 0 bases at J, leaving 12 bases unmatched. The CDR3 DNA reads as TGTGCCAGCAGTGGGGTTTCCGGGACAGGGTTCTTGAACACTGAAGCTTTCTTT. Amino acid sequence: CASSGVSGTGFLNTEAFF.

Turning to this clone: The sample holds other DNA sequences that translate to the same CDR3. The rearrangement joins TRBV11-3 to TRBJ1-2, with D possibly TRBD1 on 5 matching bases. Per germline, CDR1 SGHNT and CDR2 YENEEA. The V end was cut by 3 bases, the J end by 2 bases, with 7 bases between. This CDR3 comprises 13 residues. As DNA, the CDR3 is TGTGCCAGCAGCTTGGGGGGGAACTATGGCTACACCTTC. Translation gives CASSLGGNYGYTF.

The J gene is TRBJ2-4, the V gene TRBV30; D gene uncertain. The CDR3 is 14 residues long. Germline V gene lookup returns CDR1 GTSNPN and CDR2 SVGIG (reference sequence). The V end lost 3 bases, the J end lost 2 bases, and 11 bases lay between the germline ends. The CDR3 sequence: CAWSAWWPKNIQYF. In nucleotides, the CDR3 is TGTGCCTGGAGCGCCTGGTGGCCCAAAAACATTCAGTACTTC.